This T cell receptor beta chain was sequenced for a study of identical twins. Healthy Caucasian individuals made up all the donors. From the 5' RACE reads, TCRdb called clonotypes with MiXCR, one entry per CDR3 protein. This table holds under 400,000 distinct CDR3 sequences, approximately 10% found once. Study-level results: Models predicted too little out-of-frame TCR alpha sharing in monozygotic twins. Findings came from cross-sectional statistics, without long-term follow-up of donors.

Germline lookup yields CDR1 SNHLY and CDR2 FYNNEI. V was shortened by 8 bases and J by 2 bases, with 5 bases between the two germline ends. This CDR3 has 11 residues. Remarks on this clonotype: Its antigen remains unknown.

Source material: naive T cells sorted from blood. The clonotype comes from a woman in her 50s in good health. V usage is TRBV2 and J usage is TRBJ2-3; D uncertain. CDR3 bases: TGTGCCAGCGGGGACACAGATACGCAGTATTTT. It specifies CASGDTDTQYF.